The rows below give T cell receptor beta chains drawn from one sample of a study of neoadjuvant anti-PD-1 for oral cavity cancer. Sequenced by immunoSEQ multiplex PCR; TCRdb stores in-frame clones only, minus some. The table lists 75,000 or so clones, approximately 80% of them singletons, with approximately 3.4% in the top ten. The input for sequencing was PBMCs, taken before nivolumab (anti-PD-1) treatment. The receptors originated from a person between 40 and 80 years old with oral cavity squamous cell carcinoma. Each CDR3 is given without its conserved first and last residue. The order of the fields is J gene, V gene, CDR3 protein.

TRBJ2-7,TRBV19,ASSIDAGTTPYEQY
TRBJ2-1,TRBV5-1,ASSQQGGSYNEQF
TRBJ1-3,TRBV29-1,SAGVGLSGNTIY
TRBJ1-2,TRBV27,ASGRAGPANYGYT
TRBJ2-7,TRBV7-8,ASSLMSGISTYEQY
TRBJ2-7,TRBV5-6,ASSLGGLAQRNYEQY
TRBJ2-7,TRBV7-8,ASSSTQFGDEQY
TRBJ1-1,TRBV7-9,ASSLAGNTEAF
TRBJ1-1,TRBV6-5,ASRNLQGGTEAF
TRBJ1-2,TRBV7-9,ASSLKGEGYGYT
TRBJ2-5,TRBV10-1,ASGFPGTQY
TRBJ2-2,TRBV28,ASSPGTEYRELF
TRBJ2-5,TRBV29-1,SVGGLLGPQETQY
TRBJ1-5,TRBV18,ASSPRQLNSNQPQH
TRBJ2-1,TRBV7-2,ASSLGPGDEQF
TRBJ2-5,TRBV30,AWSVGRMH
TRBJ2-5,TRBV6-1,ASSFAGAETQY
TRBJ2-7,TRBV10-3,AISASSNEQY
TRBJ2-1,TRBV7-2,ASSGGLAGLNEQF
TRBJ2-5,TRBV11-3,ASSQGGRAQETQY
TRBJ2-3,TRBV9,ASSVALAGADTQY
TRBJ2-1,TRBV29-1,SVEDPERESYNEQF
TRBJ1-5,TRBV28,ASRGPGGHQPQH
TRBJ2-7,TRBV4-2,ASSQDRAEQY
TRBJ1-2,TRBV10-2,ASSSPNFYGYT
TRBJ1-5,TRBV19,ASSQNNQPQH
TRBJ2-3,TRBV10-3,AISESLAGAGDTQY
TRBJ1-3,TRBV30,AWGTGSSGNTIY
TRBJ2-2,TRBV27,ASSLTPSGINTGELF
TRBJ1-5,TRBV2,ASSDQTFSQPQH
TRBJ1-4,TRBV27,ASSSRNEKLF
TRBJ2-2,TRBV19,ASSIALGLAGGTGELF
TRBJ1-5,TRBV6-1,AAGQGNIGSQH
TRBJ1-4,TRBV11-2,ASSLVVNEKLF
TRBJ1-1,TRBV10-1,ASTRAIGGFDTEAF
TRBJ2-1,TRBV9,ASSVALAGGSNEQF
TRBJ1-1,TRBV7-9,ASSLERGNTEAF
TRBJ1-5,TRBV6-1,ASSENRSNQPQH
TRBJ2-7,TRBV27,ASSLGARQY
TRBJ2-3,TRBV11-2,ASSLMTGGSTDTQY
TRBJ1-1,TRBV29-1,SVEASGTEAF